One sample yielded the 32 T cell receptor beta chains listed below, sequenced in a study of early T cells in non-severe SARS-CoV-2 infection. TCRdb redid the calling of the 5' RACE reads with MiXCR, one entry per CDR3 protein. The sample gives approximately 90,000 distinct CDR3 sequences, 11% of which show up once; roughly 5% is in the top ten. Sequenced here: whole blood, sampled at baseline. The source of these receptors is an adult who was a healthcare worker with PCR-confirmed SARS-CoV-2 infection or an uninfected control (not recorded which).

This clonotype showed up just a few times. The CDR3, as DNA: TGTGCCAGCAGCCAAGAGTATGCTGGAGCAGTCCAAGAGACCCAGTACTTC. Translation: CASSQEYAGAVQETQYF. This chain links TRBV14 with TRBJ2-5, with D unclear. Trimming shortened V by 0 bases and J by 1 base, and 15 bases separated the two germline ends. The CDR3 length is 17 residues. CDR1 and CDR2 from the germline V gene are SGHDN and FVKESK.

This clonotype appeared a few times. The rearrangement links TRBV7-2 to TRBJ2-1, with D possibly TRBD1 on 5 matching bases. The germline gives CDR1 SGHTA, CDR2 FQGNSA. V was trimmed by 5 bases and J by 5 bases, leaving 16 bases between them. The CDR3 extends over 15 amino acids. The CDR3 sequence: CASSPRLGQHNEQFF. The CDR3 nucleotides read TGTGCCAGCAGCCCAAGATTGGGGCAGCACAATGAGCAGTTCTTC. Complete variable domain (other parts from reference TRBV7-2 and TRBJ2-1): GAGVSQSPSNKVTEKGKDVELRCDPISGHTALYWYRQSLGQGLEFLIYFQGNSAPDKSGLPSDRFSAERTGGSVSTLTIQRTQQEDSAVYLCASSPRLGQHNEQFFGPGTRLTVL.

This clonotype was counted only a few times. The chain uses TRBV2 and TRBJ1-2, with D possibly matching TRBD1 (6 bases). With 4 bases removed from V and 2 bases from J, the gap between germline ends came to 14 bases. This CDR3 is built from 15 residues. The germline V gene encodes CDR1 SNHLY and CDR2 FYNNEI. This CDR3 reads CASSAGQGSNYGYTF. CDR3 in DNA: TGTGCCAGCAGTGCAGGGCAGGGGTCCAACTATGGCTACACCTTC.

In this sample, this clonotype turned up a few times. V and J are TRBV5-1 and TRBJ2-1, with 7 bases matching TRBD2. The CDR3 covers 17 residues. Germline V gene data show CDR1 as SGHRS and CDR2 as YFSETQ. The junction had 13 bases not matched to a gene; V was cut back by 2 bases and J by 5 bases. In DNA, the CDR3 is TGCGCCAGCAGCTTACCTAAAGCGGGGATGCGGGACAATGAGCAGTTCTTC. Residues: CASSLPKAGMRDNEQFF. The variable domain in full, completed from reference TRBV5-1 and TRBJ2-1, reads KAGVTQTPRYLIKTRGQQVTLSCSPISGHRSVSWYQQTPGQGLQFLFEYFSETQRNKGNFPGRFSGRQFSNSRSEMNVSTLELGDSALYLCASSLPKAGMRDNEQFFGPGTRLTVL.

This clonotype was observed a few times. V is TRBV29-1 and J is TRBJ2-7; perhaps TRBD2 as D (5 bases). The CDR3 is made up of 16 amino acids. Germline CDR1 reads SQVTM; CDR2 reads ANQGSEA. V lost 6 bases and J 5 bases, leaving 26 bases between the germline ends. The CDR3 region is CSVIPRALGNSHEQYF. CDR3 in DNA: TGCAGCGTCATTCCGAGGGCCCTCGGAAATTCGCACGAGCAGTACTTC.

The genes are TRBV6-5 and TRBJ2-2; D not resolved. CDR1 and CDR2 (germline): MNHEY, SVGAGI. The V and J ends lost 8 bases and 7 bases respectively, with 26 bases between them. The CDR3 runs to 17 residues. CDR3 DNA: TGTGCCAGCTGTAAAAAACAGTCTTATCCCGCCCACGGGGAGCTGTTTTTT. Protein product: CASCKKQSYPAHGELFF.

This clonotype has only a few counts. The V and J genes are TRBV2 and TRBJ1-4; 9 bases align to TRBD1. Unmatched junction bases numbered 6, after V lost 8 bases and J lost 5 bases. The CDR3 consists of 14 residues. Germline CDR1 reads SNHLY; CDR2 reads FYNNEI. This chain's CDR3 is CASVTGTGNEKLFF. The CDR3 DNA reads as TGTGCCAGCGTCACCGGGACAGGGAATGAAAAACTGTTTTTT.

The table lists this clonotype with many counts. CDR3 region: CSVEGEGAGANVLTF. DNA of the CDR3: TGCAGCGTTGAGGGCGAAGGTGCAGGGGCCAACGTCCTGACTTTC. J is TRBJ2-6 and V is TRBV29-1; D remains unclear. Germline CDR1 SQVTM, CDR2 ANQGSEA. Trimming shortened V by 3 bases and J by 4 bases, and 13 bases separated the two germline ends. The CDR3 is 15 amino acids.

This clonotype was detected many times. The chain uses TRBV29-1 and TRBJ2-1; 9 nucleotides line up with TRBD1. The length of the CDR3 is 15 residues. J gave up 1 base and V 6 bases, and 7 bases lay outside the gene matches. Germline loops: CDR1 SQVTM, CDR2 ANQGSEA. In DNA, the CDR3 is TGCAGCGTCGCATTAGGGACAGGGTCCTACAATGAGCAGTTCTTC. It is translated as CSVALGTGSYNEQFF.

This clonotype was counted at least ten times. The rearrangement links TRBV6-5 to TRBJ1-6, with D perhaps matching TRBD1 (5 bases). V dropped 3 bases and J dropped 9 bases, with 9 bases sitting between them. The CDR3 has 13 amino acids. Germline values: CDR1 MNHEY, CDR2 SVGAGI. The CDR3 sequence is CASSYGGFSPLHF. CDR3 coding DNA: TGTGCCAGCAGTTATGGGGGATTTTCACCCCTCCACTTT.

This clonotype was found a few times. CDR3 residues: CASSLELTSTDTQYF. The CDR3 DNA sequence: TGTGCCAGCAGCTTAGAGCTAACTAGCACAGATACGCAGTATTTT. The V and J genes are TRBV13 and TRBJ2-3, with D uncertain. This CDR3 region has 15 residues. V lost 1 base and J 0 bases, leaving 8 bases between the germline ends. Per the germline V gene, CDR1 is PRHDT and CDR2 is FYEKMQ (reference sequence).

The CDR3 loop is CASTILAGTNEQFF. Here the CDR3 DNA reads TGTGCCAGCACCATACTAGCGGGTACGAATGAGCAGTTCTTC. The J gene is TRBJ2-1, the V gene TRBV6-2 or TRBV6-3, with TRBD2 matching over 9 bases. The CDR3 is 14 amino acids. The V and J ends lost 7 bases and 7 bases, in that order; junction bases with no gene match: 8. Looked up from germline, CDR1 is MNHEY and CDR2 is SVGEGT.

J is TRBJ2-7 and V is TRBV7-9; D possibly matches TRBD1 or TRBD2 (6 bases each). Trimming cost V 4 bases and J 2 bases, with 12 bases left between them. The CDR3 length is 14 residues. The germline V gene encodes CDR1 SEHNR and CDR2 FQNEAQ (reference sequence). This CDR3 reads CASSSGGTPYEQYF. In DNA form, the CDR3 reads TGTGCCAGCAGCTCCGGCGGGACACCCTACGAGCAGTACTTC.

This clonotype has at least ten counts. This chain links TRBV30 with TRBJ2-7; D gene unclear. CDR3 length: 13 residues. Deletions cut 5 bases from V and 0 bases from J, with 11 bases between. Germline loops: CDR1 GTSNPN, CDR2 SVGIG (reference sequence). The CDR3 DNA reads TGTGCCTGGGGACGCTCGAGCTCCTACGAGCAGTACTTC. It translates to CAWGRSSSYEQYF.

This clonotype came up a few times. This sequence joins TRBV5-1 and TRBJ1-1, with D unresolved. Germline lookup yields CDR1 SGHRS and CDR2 YFSETQ. The V end lost 3 bases, the J end lost 5 bases, and 11 bases lay between the germline ends. There are 13 residues in the CDR3. The CDR3 protein is CASSSQSRTEAFF. The CDR3 DNA follows: TGCGCCAGCAGCTCTCAATCGAGGACTGAAGCTTTCTTT.

This clonotype was detected many times. The chain employs TRBV20-1 and TRBJ1-2; 8 nucleotides line up with TRBD1. V gave up 6 bases and J gave up 5 bases; unmatched junction bases: 17. The CDR3 length is 16 residues. The germline V gene encodes CDR1 DFQATT and CDR2 SNEGSKA (reference sequence). The CDR3, as DNA: TGCAGTGCCATCATATACTTCAGGGGGCAGGATTATGGCTACACCTTC. Its protein is CSAIIYFRGQDYGYTF.

In this sample, this clonotype turned up a few times. This sequence joins TRBV7-9 and TRBJ2-1; D call uncertain. The V end was cut by 5 bases, the J end by 8 bases, with 16 bases between. Germline V CDR1 and CDR2: SEHNR, FQNEAQ (reference sequence). CDR3 length: 14 residues. The CDR3 reads CASSRRLGIDEQFF. DNA for the CDR3: TGTGCCAGCAGCCGGAGACTTGGCATCGATGAGCAGTTCTTC.

V is TRBV29-1 and J is TRBJ1-3, with D hard to call. This CDR3 is built from 14 residues. Trimming cost V 3 bases and J 1 base, with 10 bases left between them. Germline V gene data show CDR1 as SQVTM and CDR2 as ANQGSEA. CDR3 in DNA: TGCAGCGTTGAGCAATCGGGGTCTGGAAACACCATATATTTT. As protein: CSVEQSGSGNTIYF.

This CDR3 reads CASSLQGGDTQYF. The DNA of the CDR3 is TGCGCCAGCAGCTTACAGGGGGGAGATACGCAGTATTTT. The V and J genes are TRBV5-1 and TRBJ2-3, with 8 positions matching TRBD1. V lost 2 bases, J lost 5 bases, and 1 base stayed unmatched. The germline V gene encodes CDR1 SGHRS and CDR2 YFSETQ. The CDR3 covers 13 residues.

The CDR3 coding sequence is TGCAGTGCTAGTGGTCTAGAGCAGTTCTTC. Protein sequence: CSASGLEQFF. This chain connects TRBV20-1 to TRBJ2-1, with D hard to call. With 3 bases removed from V and 10 bases from J, the gap between germline ends came to 7 bases. This CDR3 comprises 10 residues. From germline, CDR1 is DFQATT and CDR2 SNEGSKA (reference sequence).

This clonotype was picked up a small number of times. The V and J genes are TRBV5-1 and TRBJ2-7, with D unresolved. This CDR3 contains 13 residues. CDR1 is SGHRS, CDR2 YFSETQ, per germline. Deletions cut 0 bases from V and 3 bases from J, with 7 bases between. The CDR3 region has the DNA TGCGCCAGCAGCTTGGGGGCCGGCTACGAGCAGTACTTC. The encoded protein is CASSLGAGYEQYF.

CDR3 in DNA: TGTGCCAGCAGTCCGAATCCGGACAGGGGGCGAATAGAGACCCAGTACTTC. Translation gives CASSPNPDRGRIETQYF. The chain recombines TRBV27 with TRBJ2-5; 11 nucleotides agree with TRBD1. CDR1 MNHEY and CDR2 SMNVEV come from the germline V gene (reference sequence). The junction had 12 bases not matched to a gene; V was cut back by 5 bases and J by 4 bases. This CDR3 comprises 17 residues.

The CDR3 sequence: CASGLQAGSSYNEQFF. Here the CDR3 DNA reads TGTGCTAGTGGTTTGCAAGCGGGAAGCTCCTACAATGAGCAGTTCTTC. The V and J genes are TRBV12-5 and TRBJ2-1; 7 nucleotides match TRBD2. Trimming took 2 bases from V and 0 from J; bases not matched to a gene: 4. CDR3 size: 16 residues. CDR1 is LGHNT and CDR2 is FRNRAP in the germline V gene.

This clonotype was counted between two and nine times. CDR3 protein: CATSDPRRDGYTF. Written as DNA, the CDR3 is TGTGCCACCAGTGATCCCCGGCGGGATGGCTACACCTTC. The chain joins TRBV24-1 to TRBJ1-2; no reliable D call. Trimming removed 3 bases from V and 6 bases from J, with 10 bases in between. The CDR3 has 13 amino acids. CDR1 and CDR2 from the germline V gene are KGHDR and SFDVKD.

This clonotype was counted many times. This sequence joins TRBV2 and TRBJ1-2; TRBD1 matches at 7 bases. The CDR3 totals 12 residues. Germline assignment: CDR1 SNHLY and CDR2 FYNNEI. The trim removed 6 bases at V and 9 bases at J, leaving 7 bases unmatched. CDR3: CASSVTGERYTF. The CDR3 DNA follows: TGTGCCAGCAGCGTAACAGGGGAACGCTACACCTTC.

This clonotype was counted a few times. CDR3 nucleotides: TGTGCCAGCCGAACCGGGCAGGGGGCCATCTATGGCTACACCTTC. Amino acid sequence: CASRTGQGAIYGYTF. The rearrangement joins TRBV18 to TRBJ1-2; 8 bases agree with TRBD1. J was trimmed by 4 bases and V by 8 bases; bases with no gene match: 12. From germline, CDR1 is KGHSH and CDR2 LQKENI. The CDR3 has 15 residues.

The rearrangement links TRBV2 to TRBJ1-2, with D tentatively TRBD1 (5 bases). The CDR3 runs 14 residues. CDR1 SNHLY and CDR2 FYNNEI come from the germline V gene. The V gene lost 6 bases and the J gene lost 9 bases, with 20 bases spanning the gap. CDR3 loop: CASSPRQSRVSYTF. In DNA, the CDR3 is TGTGCCAGCAGCCCGAGACAGTCCCGCGTGAGCTACACCTTC.

This clonotype was observed a few times. The V call is TRBV10-3, the J call TRBJ2-1, with TRBD2 matching over 11 bases. The CDR3 extends over 16 amino acids. The germline V gene has CDR1 ENHRY and CDR2 SYGVKD. V was pared by 0 bases and J by 7 bases, with 5 bases of the junction left unmatched. The chain's CDR3 is CAISESLAGGQNEQFF. CDR3 coding DNA: TGTGCCATCAGTGAGTCCCTAGCGGGGGGCCAGAATGAGCAGTTCTTC.

This clonotype was detected ten times or more. The V gene is TRBV29-1, the J gene TRBJ2-1; 12 bases align to TRBD2. CDR3 length: 14 residues. V was clipped by 3 bases and J by 8 bases; unmatched bases: 5. Germline V CDR1 and CDR2: SQVTM, ANQGSEA. CDR3 bases: TGCAGCGTTGAGACTAGCGGGAGAGGTGATGAGCAGTTCTTC. Its translation: CSVETSGRGDEQFF.

The V gene is TRBV10-3, the J gene TRBJ2-2; D remains unclear. Trimming pared 6 bases from V and 3 bases from J, leaving 5 bases between. CDR3 length: 12 residues. Germline values: CDR1 ENHRY, CDR2 SYGVKD. CDR3 in amino acids: CAIRQDTGELFF. CDR3 in DNA: TGTGCCATCAGGCAGGACACCGGGGAGCTGTTTTTT.

This chain joins TRBV5-1 and TRBJ2-7, with TRBD2 matching over 7 bases. Germline lookup yields CDR1 SGHRS and CDR2 YFSETQ. The J segment lost 4 bases and the V segment lost 4 bases, leaving 11 bases of the junction unmatched. This CDR3 contains 15 residues. CDR3 sequence (DNA): TGCGCCAGCAGCCTAGAGGCGGGAGAGGGGTACGAGCAGTACTTC. As protein: CASSLEAGEGYEQYF.

The rearrangement uses TRBV7-2 and TRBJ2-1, with 16 bases that match TRBD2. CDR1 and CDR2 (germline): SGHTA, FQGNSA. The CDR3 runs to 20 residues. After removal of 4 bases from V and 0 bases from J, the junction contained 9 bases not matched to a gene. DNA for the CDR3: TGTGCCAGCAGCTCCCGAGGGACTAGCGGGAGGGCCTCCTCCTACAATGAGCAGTTCTTC. It codes for CASSSRGTSGRASSYNEQFF.